The 14 T cell receptor beta chains presented below share a single source sample, sequenced in a study of control samples from healthy donors and cancer patients. Data came from immunoSEQ multiplex PCR; TCRdb stores just in-frame clones and leaves some out. The sample carries about 100,000 clones, roughly 87% recorded once. Material for sequencing was blood. The source of these receptors is a woman in her forties or fifties in good health.

The gene calls are TRBV7-9 and TRBJ1-3, with D perhaps matching TRBD1 (6 bases). V lost 1 base to trimming and J lost 2 bases, with 6 bases between them. Per the germline V gene, CDR1 is SEHNR and CDR2 is FQNEAQ (reference sequence). This CDR3 spans 14 amino acids. The CDR3 reads CASSLDRAGNTIYF. In DNA form, the CDR3 reads TGTGCCAGCAGCTTAGACAGGGCTGGAAACACCATATATTTT.

This chain connects TRBV11-2 to TRBJ2-1, with 11 bases aligning to TRBD1. The V gene's germline CDR1 is SGHAT and CDR2 FQNNGV. CDR3 size: 16 residues. Germline trimming cut 5 bases from V and 8 bases from J; bases unmatched to any gene: 11. The CDR3 bases are TGTGCCAGCAGCGCCTCCTCCGGGACAGGGGGATATGAGCAGTTCTTC. This gives the protein CASSASSGTGGYEQFF.

This rearrangement joins TRBV30 to TRBJ1-1; a possible D gene is TRBD1 (5 bases). V dropped 0 bases and J dropped 5 bases, with 13 bases sitting between them. The V gene's germline CDR1 is GTSNPN and CDR2 SVGIG (reference sequence). The CDR3 runs to 14 residues. DNA for the CDR3: TGTGCCTGGAGTGTAGCCGGGGGAAGGACTGAAGCTTTCTTT. It specifies CAWSVAGGRTEAFF.

V gene TRBV5-1 combines with J gene TRBJ2-1; weak D call: TRBD2 (5 bases). The V gene lost 7 bases and the J gene lost 2 bases, with 13 bases spanning the gap. The CDR3 has 14 residues. Per the germline V gene, CDR1 is SGHRS and CDR2 is YFSETQ. CDR3 nucleotide sequence: TGCGCCAGCCGCCCTAGCCCTACCTACAATGAGCAGTTCTTC. Its translation is CASRPSPTYNEQFF.

The chain links TRBV10-1 to TRBJ1-6; maybe TRBD1 (5 bases). CDR3 length equals 14 residues. The germline V gene has CDR1 WNHNN and CDR2 SYGVQD (reference sequence). The V end lost 4 bases, the J end lost 8 bases, and 12 bases lay between the germline ends. CDR3 region: CASSGGDGDSPLHF. CDR3 DNA: TGCGCCAGCAGTGGAGGGGACGGCGATTCACCCCTCCACTTT.

V usage is TRBV7-2 and J usage is TRBJ1-2, with 7 bases matching TRBD1. The CDR3 is made up of 14 amino acids. Germline trimming cut 0 bases from V and 9 bases from J; bases unmatched to any gene: 7. Germline loops: CDR1 SGHTA, CDR2 FQGNSA. CDR3 residues: CASSLARGQPRYTF. The DNA of the CDR3 is TGTGCCAGCAGCTTAGCCCGGGGACAGCCGCGCTACACCTTC.

The chain joins TRBV9 to TRBJ1-4; D ambiguous. The V gene lost 0 bases and the J gene lost 7 bases, with 10 bases spanning the gap. Looked up from germline, CDR1 is SGDLS and CDR2 is YYNGEE. This CDR3 spans 14 amino acids. In DNA form, the CDR3 reads TGTGCCAGCAGCGTAGATCGGGGTGGTGAAAAACTGTTTTTT. Translating gives CASSVDRGGEKLFF.

V usage is TRBV5-6 and J usage is TRBJ2-1; 7 bases are shared with TRBD1. The CDR3 has 12 residues. V shed 3 bases and J 7 bases; nucleotides not matched to a gene: 1. Looked up from germline, CDR1 is SGHDT and CDR2 is YYEEEE. The CDR3 is CASSSQGNEQFF. DNA of the CDR3: TGTGCCAGCAGCTCACAGGGGAATGAGCAGTTCTTC.

This clone was seen once. This chain joins TRBV7-9 and TRBJ1-4; 10 positions match TRBD1. The ends lost 0 bases at V and 8 bases at J; junction bases unmatched: 0. The germline V gene has CDR1 SEHNR and CDR2 FQNEAQ (reference sequence). The CDR3 is 14 residues long. CDR3 region: CASSLADRGEKLFF. CDR3 coding DNA: TGTGCCAGCAGCTTAGCGGACAGGGGGGAAAAACTGTTTTTT.

J is TRBJ2-4 and V is TRBV3-1 (or the pseudogene TRBV3-2), with TRBD2 matching over 9 bases. Germline-derived CDR1 and CDR2 are LGHDT and YNNKEL (reference sequence). The V segment lost 6 bases and the J segment 0 bases; nucleotides outside the gene matches: 15. The CDR3 totals 19 residues. CDR3 protein: CASRQLGGSGGLAKNIQYF. CDR3 coding DNA: TGTGCCAGCAGGCAGCTCGGGGGTAGCGGGGGCCTAGCCAAAAACATTCAGTACTTC.

The J gene is TRBJ2-2, the V gene TRBV6-2 or TRBV6-3; 9 nucleotides line up with TRBD1. There are 15 residues in the CDR3. Germline V gene lookup returns CDR1 MNHEY and CDR2 SVGEGT. J lost 0 bases, V lost 4 bases, and 0 bases had no gene match. The CDR3: CASSWDRANTGELFF. The CDR3 nucleotides are TGTGCCAGCAGTTGGGACAGGGCGAACACCGGGGAGCTGTTTTTT.

The chain has TRBV9 and TRBJ2-3, with 7 bases matching TRBD1. V dropped 4 bases and J dropped 4; count of bases not matched to a gene: 6. There are 14 residues in the CDR3. The germline gives CDR1 SGDLS, CDR2 YYNGEE. The chain's CDR3 is CASSPRQGSDTQYF. CDR3 DNA: TGTGCCAGCAGCCCGAGACAGGGTTCAGATACGCAGTATTTT.

The genes are TRBV13 and TRBJ2-3; no clear D gene. V was pared by 0 bases and J by 6 bases, with 4 bases between. The CDR3 contains 12 residues. Germline values: CDR1 PRHDT, CDR2 FYEKMQ (reference sequence). Written as DNA, the CDR3 is TGTGCCAGCAGCTTAGGAGGGGATACGCAGTATTTT. Protein product: CASSLGGDTQYF. The variable domain in full, completed from reference TRBV13 and TRBJ2-3, reads AAGVIQSPRHLIKEKRETATLKCYPIPRHDTVYWYQQGPGQDPQFLISFYEKMQSDKGSIPDRFSAQQFSDYHSELNMSSLELGDSALYFCASSLGGDTQYFGPGTRLTVL.

The rearrangement links TRBV9 to TRBJ2-2; D uncertain. The CDR3 has 12 amino acids. The V gene's germline CDR1 is SGDLS and CDR2 YYNGEE. The V end lost 3 bases, the J end lost 7 bases, and 7 bases lay between the germline ends. CDR3 nucleotide sequence: TGTGCCAGCAGCGCCGAGGTCGGGGAGCTGTTTTTT. It codes for CASSAEVGELFF. Variable domain in full (rest from reference TRBV9 and TRBJ2-2): DSGVTQTPKHLITATGQRVTLRCSPRSGDLSVYWYQQSLDQGLQFLIQYYNGEERAKGNILERFSAQQFPDLHSELNLSSLELGDSALYFCASSAEVGELFFGEGSRLTVL.